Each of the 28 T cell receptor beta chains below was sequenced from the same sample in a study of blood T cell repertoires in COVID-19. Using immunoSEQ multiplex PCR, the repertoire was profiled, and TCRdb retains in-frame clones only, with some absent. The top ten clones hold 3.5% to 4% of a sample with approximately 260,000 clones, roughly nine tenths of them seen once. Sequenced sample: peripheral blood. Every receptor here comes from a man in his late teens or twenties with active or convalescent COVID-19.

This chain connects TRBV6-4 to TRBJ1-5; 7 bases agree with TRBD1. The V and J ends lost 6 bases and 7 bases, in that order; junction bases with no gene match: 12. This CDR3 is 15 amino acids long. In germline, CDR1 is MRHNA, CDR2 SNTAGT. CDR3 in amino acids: CASSRDRARRQPQHF. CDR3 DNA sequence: TGTGCCAGCAGCAGAGACAGGGCGAGGAGACAGCCCCAGCATTTT.

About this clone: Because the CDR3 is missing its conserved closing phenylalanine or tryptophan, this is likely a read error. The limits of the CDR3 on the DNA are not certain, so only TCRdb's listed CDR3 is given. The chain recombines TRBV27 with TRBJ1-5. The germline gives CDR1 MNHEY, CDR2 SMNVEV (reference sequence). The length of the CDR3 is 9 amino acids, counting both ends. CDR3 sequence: CASSLSSVR.

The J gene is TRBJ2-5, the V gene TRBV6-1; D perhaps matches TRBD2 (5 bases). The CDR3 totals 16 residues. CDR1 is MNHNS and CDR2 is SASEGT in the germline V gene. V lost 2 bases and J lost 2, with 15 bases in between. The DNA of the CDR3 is TGTGCCAGCAGTGAACGGAGGCGGGCGGAACAAGAGACCCAGTACTTC. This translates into CASSERRRAEQETQYF.

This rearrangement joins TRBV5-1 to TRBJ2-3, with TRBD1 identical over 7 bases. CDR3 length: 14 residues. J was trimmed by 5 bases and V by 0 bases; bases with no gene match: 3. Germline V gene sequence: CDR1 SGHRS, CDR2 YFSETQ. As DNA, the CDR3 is TGCGCCAGCAGCTTGGAAGGGGGCGAAGATACGCAGTATTTT. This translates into CASSLEGGEDTQYF. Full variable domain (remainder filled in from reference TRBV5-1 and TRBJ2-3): KAGVTQTPRYLIKTRGQQVTLSCSPISGHRSVSWYQQTPGQGLQFLFEYFSETQRNKGNFPGRFSGRQFSNSRSEMNVSTLELGDSALYLCASSLEGGEDTQYFGPGTRLTVL.

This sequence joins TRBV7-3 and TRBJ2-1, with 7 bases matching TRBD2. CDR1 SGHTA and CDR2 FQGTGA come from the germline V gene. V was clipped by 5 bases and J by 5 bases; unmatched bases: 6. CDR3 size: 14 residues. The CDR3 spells CASSLRGSNNEQFF. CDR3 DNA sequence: TGTGCCAGCAGCCTTCGCGGGAGTAACAATGAGCAGTTCTTC.

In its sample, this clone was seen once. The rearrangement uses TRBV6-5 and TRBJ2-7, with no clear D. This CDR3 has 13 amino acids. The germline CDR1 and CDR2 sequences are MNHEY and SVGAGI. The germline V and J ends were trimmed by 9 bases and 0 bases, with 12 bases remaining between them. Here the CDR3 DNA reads TGTGCCAGGGTGACGGAGAGCTCCTACGAGCAGTACTTC. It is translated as CARVTESSYEQYF.

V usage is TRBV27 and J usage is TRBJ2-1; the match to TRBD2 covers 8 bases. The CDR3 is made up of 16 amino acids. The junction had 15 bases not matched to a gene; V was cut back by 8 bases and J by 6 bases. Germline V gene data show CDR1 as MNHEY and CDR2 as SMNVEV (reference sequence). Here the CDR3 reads CASGFSGGGFVNEQFF. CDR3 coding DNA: TGTGCCAGCGGGTTTTCGGGCGGGGGGTTCGTCAATGAGCAGTTCTTC.

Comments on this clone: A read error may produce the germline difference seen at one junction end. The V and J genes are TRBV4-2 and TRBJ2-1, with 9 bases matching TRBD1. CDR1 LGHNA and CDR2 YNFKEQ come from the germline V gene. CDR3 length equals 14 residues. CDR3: CASSKDRGYNEQFF. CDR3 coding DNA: TGTGCCAGCAGCAAAGACAGGGGGTACAATGAGCAGTTCTTC.

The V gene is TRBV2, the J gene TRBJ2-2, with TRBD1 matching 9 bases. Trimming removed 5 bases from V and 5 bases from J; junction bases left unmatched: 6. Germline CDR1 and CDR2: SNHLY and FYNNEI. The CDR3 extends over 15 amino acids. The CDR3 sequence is CASSRGQGRTGELFF. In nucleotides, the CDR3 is TGTGCCAGCAGTCGAGGACAGGGGCGGACCGGGGAGCTGTTTTTT.

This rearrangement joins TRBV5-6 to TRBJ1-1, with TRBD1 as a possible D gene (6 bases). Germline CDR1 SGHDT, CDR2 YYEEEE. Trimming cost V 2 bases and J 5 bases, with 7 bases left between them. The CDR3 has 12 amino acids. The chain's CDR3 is CASSFTGTEAFF. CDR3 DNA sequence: TGTGCCAGCAGCTTTACAGGGACTGAAGCTTTCTTT.

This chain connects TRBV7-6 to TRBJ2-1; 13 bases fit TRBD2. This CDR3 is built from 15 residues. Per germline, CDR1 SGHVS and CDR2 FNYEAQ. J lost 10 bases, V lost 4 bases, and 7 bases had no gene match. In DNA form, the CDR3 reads TGTGCCAGCAGCTCTCCTACTAGCGGGAGGGACGAGCAGTTCTTC. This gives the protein CASSSPTSGRDEQFF.

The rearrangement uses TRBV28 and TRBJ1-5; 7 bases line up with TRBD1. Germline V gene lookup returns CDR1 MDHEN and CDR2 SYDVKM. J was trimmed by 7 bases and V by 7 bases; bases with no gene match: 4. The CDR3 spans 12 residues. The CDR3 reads CASTRDSQPQHF. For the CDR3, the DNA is TGTGCCAGCACCAGGGACAGCCAGCCCCAGCATTTT.

The CDR3 DNA reads as TGTGCCAGGTTAAGCGATACGCAGTATTTT. As protein: CARLSDTQYF. The chain recombines TRBV6-5 with TRBJ2-3; D is ambiguous. The length of the CDR3 is 10 residues. V was clipped by 9 bases and J by 6 bases, with 7 bases between them. The V gene's germline CDR1 is MNHEY and CDR2 SVGAGI.

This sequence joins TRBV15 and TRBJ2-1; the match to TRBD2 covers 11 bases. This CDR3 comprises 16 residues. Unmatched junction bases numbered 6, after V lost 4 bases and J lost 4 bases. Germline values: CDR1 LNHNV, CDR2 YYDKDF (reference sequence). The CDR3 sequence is CATSTTRLAGYNEQFF. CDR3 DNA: TGTGCCACCAGCACTACACGACTAGCGGGGTACAATGAGCAGTTCTTC. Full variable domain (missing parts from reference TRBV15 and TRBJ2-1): DAMVIQNPRYQVTQFGKPVTLSCSQTLNHNVMYWYQQKSSQAPKLLFHYYDKDFNNEADTPDNFQSRRPNTSFCFLDIRSPGLGDTAMYLCATSTTRLAGYNEQFFGPGTRLTVL.

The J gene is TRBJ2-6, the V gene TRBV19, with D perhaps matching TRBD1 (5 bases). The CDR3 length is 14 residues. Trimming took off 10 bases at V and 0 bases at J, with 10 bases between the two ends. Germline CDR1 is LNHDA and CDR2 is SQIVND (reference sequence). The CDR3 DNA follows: TGTGCCACACGACAGTCCTCTGGGGCCAACGTCCTGACTTTC. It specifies CATRQSSGANVLTF.

CDR3 protein: CASSWNRFNEKLFF. CDR3 nucleotide sequence: TGCGCCAGCAGCTGGAACAGGTTTAATGAAAAACTGTTTTTT. The chain combines TRBV5-1 with TRBJ1-4; D may be TRBD1 (5 bases). Looked up from germline, CDR1 is SGHRS and CDR2 is YFSETQ. CDR3 length: 14 residues. V shed 3 bases and J shed 4 bases, with 10 bases lying between them.

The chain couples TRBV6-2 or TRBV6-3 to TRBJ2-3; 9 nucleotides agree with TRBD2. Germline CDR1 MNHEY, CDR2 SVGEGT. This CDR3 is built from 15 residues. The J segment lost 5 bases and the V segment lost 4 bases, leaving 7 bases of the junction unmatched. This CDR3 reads CASSWFSGSGDTQYF. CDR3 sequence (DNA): TGTGCCAGCAGTTGGTTTAGCGGGAGTGGAGATACGCAGTATTTT.

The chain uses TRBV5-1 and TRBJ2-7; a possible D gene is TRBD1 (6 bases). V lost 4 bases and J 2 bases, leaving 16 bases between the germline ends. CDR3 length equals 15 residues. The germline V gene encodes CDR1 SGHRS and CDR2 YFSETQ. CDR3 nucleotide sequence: TGCGCCAGCAGCCCTCTACAGGGAAACACCTACGAGCAGTACTTC. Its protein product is CASSPLQGNTYEQYF.

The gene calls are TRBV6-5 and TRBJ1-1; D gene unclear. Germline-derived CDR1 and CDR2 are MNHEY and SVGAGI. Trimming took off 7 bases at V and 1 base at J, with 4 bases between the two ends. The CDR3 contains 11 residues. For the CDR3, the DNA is TGTGCCAGCACGAGGAACACTGAAGCTTTCTTT. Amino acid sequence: CASTRNTEAFF.

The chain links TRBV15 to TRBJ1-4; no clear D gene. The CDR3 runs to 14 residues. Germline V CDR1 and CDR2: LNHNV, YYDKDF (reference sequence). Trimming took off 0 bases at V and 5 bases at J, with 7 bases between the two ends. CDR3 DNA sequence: TGTGCCACCAGCAGAGAGGGCCCCAATGAAAAACTGTTTTTT. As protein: CATSREGPNEKLFF.

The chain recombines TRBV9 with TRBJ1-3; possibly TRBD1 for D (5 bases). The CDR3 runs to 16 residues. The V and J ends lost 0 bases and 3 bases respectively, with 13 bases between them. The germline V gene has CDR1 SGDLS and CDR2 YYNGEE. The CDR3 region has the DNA TGTGCCAGCAGCGTAGGGGCAGGGATTAGTGGAAACACCATATATTTT. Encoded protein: CASSVGAGISGNTIYF.

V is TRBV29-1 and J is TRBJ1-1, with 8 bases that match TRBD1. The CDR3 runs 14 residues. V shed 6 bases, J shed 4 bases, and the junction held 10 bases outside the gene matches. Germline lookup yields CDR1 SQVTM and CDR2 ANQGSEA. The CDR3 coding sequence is TGCAGCGTAACCGGGACAGGTATTAGCACTGAAGCTTTCTTT. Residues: CSVTGTGISTEAFF. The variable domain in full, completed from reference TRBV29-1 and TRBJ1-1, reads SAVISQKPSRDICQRGTSLTIQCQVDSQVTMMFWYRQQPGQSLTLIATANQGSEATYESGFVIDKFPISRPNLTFSTLTVSNMSPEDSSIYLCSVTGTGISTEAFFGQGTRLTVV.

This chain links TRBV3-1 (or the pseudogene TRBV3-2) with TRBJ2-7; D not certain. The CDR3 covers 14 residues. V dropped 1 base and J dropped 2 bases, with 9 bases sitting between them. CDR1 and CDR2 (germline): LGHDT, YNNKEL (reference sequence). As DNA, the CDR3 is TGTGCCAGCAGCCAAGTCGTCAGTACCTACGAGCAGTACTTC. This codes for CASSQVVSTYEQYF.

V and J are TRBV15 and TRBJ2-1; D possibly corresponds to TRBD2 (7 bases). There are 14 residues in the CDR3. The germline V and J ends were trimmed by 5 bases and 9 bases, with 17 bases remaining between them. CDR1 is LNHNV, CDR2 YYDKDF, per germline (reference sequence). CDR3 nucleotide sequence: TGTGCCACCAGCCGCGGGGGCCGGGTAGGTGAGCAGTTCTTC. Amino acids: CATSRGGRVGEQFF.

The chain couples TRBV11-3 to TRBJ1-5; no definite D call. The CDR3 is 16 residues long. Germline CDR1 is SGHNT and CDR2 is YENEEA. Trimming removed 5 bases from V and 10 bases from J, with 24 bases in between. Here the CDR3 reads CASSPGQEISFKPQHF. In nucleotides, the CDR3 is TGTGCCAGCAGCCCCGGCCAGGAAATTAGTTTTAAACCCCAGCATTTT.

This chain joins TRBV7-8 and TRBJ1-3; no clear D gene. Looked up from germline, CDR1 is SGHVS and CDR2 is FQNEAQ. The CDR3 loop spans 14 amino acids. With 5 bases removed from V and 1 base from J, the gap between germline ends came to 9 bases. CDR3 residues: CASSTTDSGNTIYF. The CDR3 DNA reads TGTGCCAGCAGCACGACTGATTCTGGAAACACCATATATTTT.

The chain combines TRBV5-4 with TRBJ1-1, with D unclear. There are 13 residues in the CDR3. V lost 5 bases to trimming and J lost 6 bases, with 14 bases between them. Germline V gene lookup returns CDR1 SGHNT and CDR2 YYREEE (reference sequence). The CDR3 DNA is TGTGCCAGCAGGCGGGCAGCGAGGGCTGAAGCTTTCTTT. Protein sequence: CASRRAARAEAFF.

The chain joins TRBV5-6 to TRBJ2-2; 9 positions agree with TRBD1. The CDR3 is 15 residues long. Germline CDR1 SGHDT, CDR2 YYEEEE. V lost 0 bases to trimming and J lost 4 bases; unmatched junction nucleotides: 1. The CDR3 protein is CASSLVTGGTGELFF. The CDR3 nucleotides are TGTGCCAGCAGCTTGGTGACAGGGGGCACCGGGGAGCTGTTTTTT. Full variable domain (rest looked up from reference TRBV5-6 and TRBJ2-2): DAGVTQSPTHLIKTRGQQVTLRCSPKSGHDTVSWYQQALGQGPQFIFQYYEEEERQRGNFPDRFSGHQFPNYSSELNVNALLLGDSALYLCASSLVTGGTGELFFGEGSRLTVL.